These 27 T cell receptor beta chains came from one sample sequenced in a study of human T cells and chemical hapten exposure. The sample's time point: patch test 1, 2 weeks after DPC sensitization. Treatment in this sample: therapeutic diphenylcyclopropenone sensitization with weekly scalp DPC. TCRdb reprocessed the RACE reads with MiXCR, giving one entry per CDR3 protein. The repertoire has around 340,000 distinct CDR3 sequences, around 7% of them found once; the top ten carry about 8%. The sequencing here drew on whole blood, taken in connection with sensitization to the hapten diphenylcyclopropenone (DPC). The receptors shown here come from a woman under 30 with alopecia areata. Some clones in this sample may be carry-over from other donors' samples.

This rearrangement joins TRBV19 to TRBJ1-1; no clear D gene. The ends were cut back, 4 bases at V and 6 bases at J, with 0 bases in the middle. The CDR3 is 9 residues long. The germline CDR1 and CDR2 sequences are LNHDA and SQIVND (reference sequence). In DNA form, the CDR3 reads TGTGCCAGTAGTACTGAAGCTTTCTTT. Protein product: CASSTEAFF.

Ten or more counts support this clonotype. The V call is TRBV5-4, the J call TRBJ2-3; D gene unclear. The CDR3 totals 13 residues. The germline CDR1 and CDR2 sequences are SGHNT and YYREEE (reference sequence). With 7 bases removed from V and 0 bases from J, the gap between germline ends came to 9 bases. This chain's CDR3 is CASRVVSTDTQYF. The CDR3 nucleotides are TGTGCCAGCCGGGTCGTTAGCACAGATACGCAGTATTTT.

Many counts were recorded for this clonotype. The CDR3 coding sequence is TGTGCCAGCAGCGCCCCTTCGATCGGGGAGCTGTTTTTT. It specifies CASSAPSIGELFF. This chain links TRBV9 with TRBJ2-2, with D unresolved. Trimming removed 3 bases from V and 7 bases from J, with 10 bases in between. The CDR3 length is 13 residues. Germline V gene sequence: CDR1 SGDLS, CDR2 YYNGEE.

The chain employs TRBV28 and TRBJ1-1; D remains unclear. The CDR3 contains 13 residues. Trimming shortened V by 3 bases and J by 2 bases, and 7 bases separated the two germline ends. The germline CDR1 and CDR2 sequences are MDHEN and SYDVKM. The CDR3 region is CASSFFINTEAFF. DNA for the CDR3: TGTGCCAGCAGTTTCTTCATAAACACTGAAGCTTTCTTT.

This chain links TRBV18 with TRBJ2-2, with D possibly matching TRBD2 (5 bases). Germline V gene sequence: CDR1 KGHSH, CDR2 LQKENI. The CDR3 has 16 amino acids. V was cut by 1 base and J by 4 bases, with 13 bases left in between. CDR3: CASSPREIRGTGELFF. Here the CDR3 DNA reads TGTGCCAGCTCACCACGGGAAATACGGGGCACCGGGGAGCTGTTTTTT.

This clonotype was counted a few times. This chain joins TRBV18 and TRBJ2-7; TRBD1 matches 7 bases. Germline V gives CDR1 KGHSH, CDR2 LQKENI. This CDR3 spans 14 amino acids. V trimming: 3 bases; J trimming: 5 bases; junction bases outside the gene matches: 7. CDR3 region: CASSPSGQKDEQYF. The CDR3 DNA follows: TGTGCCAGCTCACCGTCGGGACAGAAGGACGAGCAGTACTTC.

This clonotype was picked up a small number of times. The CDR3 DNA is TGTGCCAGCAGTTACGGGGACCTCTATGGCTACACCTTC. This gives the protein CASSYGDLYGYTF. The V gene is TRBV6-2 or TRBV6-3, the J gene TRBJ1-2, with D possibly TRBD1 on 5 matching bases. V shed 2 bases and J shed 4 bases, with 8 bases lying between them. Per the germline V gene, CDR1 is MNHEY and CDR2 is SVGEGT. The CDR3 runs to 13 residues.

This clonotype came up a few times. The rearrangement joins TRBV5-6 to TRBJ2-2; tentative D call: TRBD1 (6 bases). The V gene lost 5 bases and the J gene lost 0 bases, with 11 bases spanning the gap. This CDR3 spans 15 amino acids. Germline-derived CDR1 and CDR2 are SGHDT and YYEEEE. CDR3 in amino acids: CASRDTGTNTGELFF. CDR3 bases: TGTGCCAGCAGAGACACAGGGACGAACACCGGGGAGCTGTTTTTT.

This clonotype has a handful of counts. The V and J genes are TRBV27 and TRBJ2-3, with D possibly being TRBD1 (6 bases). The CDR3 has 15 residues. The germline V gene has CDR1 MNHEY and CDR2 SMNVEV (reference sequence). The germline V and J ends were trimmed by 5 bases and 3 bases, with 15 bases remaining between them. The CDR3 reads CASSLGQTVTDTQYF. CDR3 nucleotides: TGTGCCAGCAGTCTCGGACAGACGGTAACAGATACGCAGTATTTT.

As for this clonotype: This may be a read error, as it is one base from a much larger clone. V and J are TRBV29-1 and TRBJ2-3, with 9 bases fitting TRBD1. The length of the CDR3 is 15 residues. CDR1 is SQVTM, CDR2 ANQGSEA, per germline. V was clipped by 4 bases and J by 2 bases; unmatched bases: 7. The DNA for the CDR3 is TGCAGCGTTGGTCCCCGGACAGGGGACACAGATACGCAGTATTTT. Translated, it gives CSVGPRTGDTDTQYF.

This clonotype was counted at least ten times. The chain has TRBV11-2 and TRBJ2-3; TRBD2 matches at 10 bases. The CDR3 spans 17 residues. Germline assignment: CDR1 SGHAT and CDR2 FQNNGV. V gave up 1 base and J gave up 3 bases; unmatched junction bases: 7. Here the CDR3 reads CASSLVGASGGTDTQYF. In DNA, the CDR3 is TGTGCCAGCAGCTTAGTTGGGGCTAGCGGGGGTACAGATACGCAGTATTTT.

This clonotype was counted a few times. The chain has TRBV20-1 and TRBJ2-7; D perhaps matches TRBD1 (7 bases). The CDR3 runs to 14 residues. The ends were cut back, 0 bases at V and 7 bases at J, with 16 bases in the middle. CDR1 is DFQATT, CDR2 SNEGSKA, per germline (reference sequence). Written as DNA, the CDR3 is TGCAGTGCTAGAGACCCAGGGGGGTATATGGAGCAGTACTTC. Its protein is CSARDPGGYMEQYF.

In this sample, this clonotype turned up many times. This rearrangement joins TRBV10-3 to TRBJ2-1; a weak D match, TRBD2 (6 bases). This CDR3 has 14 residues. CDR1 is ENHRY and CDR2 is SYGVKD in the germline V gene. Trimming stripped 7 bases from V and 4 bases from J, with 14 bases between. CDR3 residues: CAITPGLQYNEQFF. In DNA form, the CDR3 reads TGTGCCATCACCCCGGGACTCCAATACAATGAGCAGTTCTTC.

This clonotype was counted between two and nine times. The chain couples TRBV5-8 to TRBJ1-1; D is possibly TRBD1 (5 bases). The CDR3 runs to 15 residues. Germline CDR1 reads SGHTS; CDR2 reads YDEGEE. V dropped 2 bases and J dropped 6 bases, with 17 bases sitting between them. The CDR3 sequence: CASSFGDRDSAEAFF. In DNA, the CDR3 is TGTGCCAGCAGCTTTGGAGACAGAGATAGCGCTGAAGCTTTCTTT.

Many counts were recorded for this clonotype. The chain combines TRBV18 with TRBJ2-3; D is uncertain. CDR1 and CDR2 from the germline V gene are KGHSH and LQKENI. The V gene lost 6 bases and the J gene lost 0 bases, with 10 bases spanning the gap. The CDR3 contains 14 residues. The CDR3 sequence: CASSSGVSTDTQYF. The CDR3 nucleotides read TGTGCCAGCTCTAGTGGGGTGAGCACAGATACGCAGTATTTT.

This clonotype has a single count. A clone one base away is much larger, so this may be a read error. CDR3 amino acids: CASSSSLGEAWTDTQYF. The CDR3 bases are TGCGCCAGCAGCTCCTCCCTGGGGGAGGCCTGGACAGATACGCAGTATTTT. The chain is built from TRBV5-1 and TRBJ2-3; D perhaps matches TRBD2 (6 bases). This CDR3 is built from 17 residues. CDR1 is SGHRS, CDR2 YFSETQ, per germline. V gave up 3 bases and J gave up 3 bases, with 20 bases separating them.

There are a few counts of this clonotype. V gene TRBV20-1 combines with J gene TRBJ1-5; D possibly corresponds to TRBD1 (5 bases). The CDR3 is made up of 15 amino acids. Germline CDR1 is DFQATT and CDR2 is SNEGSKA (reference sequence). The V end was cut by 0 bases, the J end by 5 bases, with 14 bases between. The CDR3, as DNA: TGCAGTGCTAGAGATCTGAGCAGGGTCGATCAGCCCCAGCATTTT. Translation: CSARDLSRVDQPQHF.

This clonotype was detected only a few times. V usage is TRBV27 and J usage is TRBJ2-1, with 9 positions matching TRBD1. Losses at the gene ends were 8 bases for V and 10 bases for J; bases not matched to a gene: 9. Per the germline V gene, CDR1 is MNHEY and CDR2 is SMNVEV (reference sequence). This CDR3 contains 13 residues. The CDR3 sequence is CASSDRGLHEQFF. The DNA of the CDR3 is TGTGCCAGCTCTGACAGGGGGTTGCACGAGCAGTTCTTC.

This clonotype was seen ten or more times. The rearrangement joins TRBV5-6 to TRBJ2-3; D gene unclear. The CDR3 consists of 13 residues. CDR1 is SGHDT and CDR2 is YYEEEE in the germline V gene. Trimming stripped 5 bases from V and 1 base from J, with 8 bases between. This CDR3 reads CASRGWGTDTQYF. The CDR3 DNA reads TGTGCCAGCAGAGGCTGGGGCACAGATACGCAGTATTTT.

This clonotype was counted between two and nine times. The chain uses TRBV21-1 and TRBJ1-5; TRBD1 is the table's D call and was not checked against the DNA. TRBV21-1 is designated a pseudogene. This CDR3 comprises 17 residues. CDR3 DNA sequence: TGTGCCAGCAGCAATGGTCCCGGGGAGGAAGGCAATCAGCCCCAGCATTTT. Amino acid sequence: CASSNGPGEEGNQPQHF.

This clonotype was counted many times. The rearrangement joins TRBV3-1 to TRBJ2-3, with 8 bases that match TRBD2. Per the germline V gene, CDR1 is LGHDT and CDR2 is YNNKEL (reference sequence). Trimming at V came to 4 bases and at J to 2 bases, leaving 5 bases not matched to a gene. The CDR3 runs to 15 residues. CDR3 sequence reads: CASSLALADTDTQYF. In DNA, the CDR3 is TGTGCCAGCAGCCTCGCACTAGCGGACACAGATACGCAGTATTTT.

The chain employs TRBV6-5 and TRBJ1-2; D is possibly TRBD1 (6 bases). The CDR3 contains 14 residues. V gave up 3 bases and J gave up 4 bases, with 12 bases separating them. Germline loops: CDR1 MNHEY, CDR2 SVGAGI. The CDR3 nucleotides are TGTGCCAGCAGTTATGGGGGGGCAAGCTATGGCTACACCTTC. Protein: CASSYGGASYGYTF.

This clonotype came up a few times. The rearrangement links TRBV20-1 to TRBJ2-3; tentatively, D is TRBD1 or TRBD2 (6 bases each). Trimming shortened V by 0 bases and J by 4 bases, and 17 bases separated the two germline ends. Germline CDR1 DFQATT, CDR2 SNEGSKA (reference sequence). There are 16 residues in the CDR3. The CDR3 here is CSARDFRGARADTQYF. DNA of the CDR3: TGCAGTGCTAGAGATTTTAGGGGGGCCCGGGCAGATACGCAGTATTTT.

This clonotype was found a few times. This CDR3 is CASSQEWTSKNIQYF. Written as DNA, the CDR3 is TGCGCCAGCAGCCAAGAGTGGACCAGCAAAAACATTCAGTACTTC. The chain joins TRBV4-3 to TRBJ2-4; D ambiguous. With 0 bases removed from V and 3 bases from J, the gap between germline ends came to 9 bases. From germline, CDR1 is LGHNA and CDR2 YSLEER. This CDR3 spans 15 amino acids.

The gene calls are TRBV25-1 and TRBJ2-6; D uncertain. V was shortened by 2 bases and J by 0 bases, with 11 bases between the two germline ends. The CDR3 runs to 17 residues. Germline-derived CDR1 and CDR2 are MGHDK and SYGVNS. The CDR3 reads CASSELEINSGANVLTF. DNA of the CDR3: TGTGCCAGCAGTGAACTGGAGATCAACTCTGGGGCCAACGTCCTGACTTTC.

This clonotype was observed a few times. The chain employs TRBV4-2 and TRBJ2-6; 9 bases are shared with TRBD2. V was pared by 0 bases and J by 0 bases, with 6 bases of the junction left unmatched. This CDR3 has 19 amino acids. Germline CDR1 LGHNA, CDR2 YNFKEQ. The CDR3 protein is CASSQDRSGGTSGANVLTF. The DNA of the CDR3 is TGTGCCAGCAGCCAAGATAGAAGCGGGGGGACCTCTGGGGCCAACGTCCTGACTTTC.

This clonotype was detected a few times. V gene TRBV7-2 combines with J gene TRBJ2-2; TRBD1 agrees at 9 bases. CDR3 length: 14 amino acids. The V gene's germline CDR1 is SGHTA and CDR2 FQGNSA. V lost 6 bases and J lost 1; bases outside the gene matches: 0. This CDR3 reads CASRGQGNTGELFF. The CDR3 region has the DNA TGTGCCAGCAGGGGACAGGGGAACACCGGGGAGCTGTTTTTT.